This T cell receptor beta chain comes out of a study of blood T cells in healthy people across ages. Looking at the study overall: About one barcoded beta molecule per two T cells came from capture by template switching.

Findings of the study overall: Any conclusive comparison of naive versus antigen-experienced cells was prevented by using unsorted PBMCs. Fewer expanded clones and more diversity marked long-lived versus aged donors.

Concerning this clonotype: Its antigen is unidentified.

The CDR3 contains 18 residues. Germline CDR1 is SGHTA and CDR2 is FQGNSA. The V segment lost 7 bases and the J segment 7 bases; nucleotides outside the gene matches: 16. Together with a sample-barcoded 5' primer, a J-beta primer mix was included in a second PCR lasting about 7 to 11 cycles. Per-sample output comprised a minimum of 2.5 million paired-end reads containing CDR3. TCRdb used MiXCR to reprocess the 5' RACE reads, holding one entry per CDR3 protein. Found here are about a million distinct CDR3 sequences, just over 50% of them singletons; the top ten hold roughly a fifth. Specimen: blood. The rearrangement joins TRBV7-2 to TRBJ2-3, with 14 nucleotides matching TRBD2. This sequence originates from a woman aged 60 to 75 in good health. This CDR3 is CASNSGTSGRGVINTQYF. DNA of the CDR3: TGTGCCAGCAACTCCGGGACTAGCGGGAGAGGAGTAATAAATACGCAGTATTTT. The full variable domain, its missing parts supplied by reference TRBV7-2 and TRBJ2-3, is GAGVSQSPSNKVTEKGKDVELRCDPISGHTALYWYRQSLGQGLEFLIYFQGNSAPDKSGLPSDRFSAERTGGSVSTLTIQRTQQEDSAVYLCASNSGTSGRGVINTQYFGPGTRLTVL.